The 9 T cell receptor beta chains given below trace back to one sample, sequenced in a study of CD8 T cells in ankylosing spondylitis (TCRdb year 2017). Library prep was done by 5' RACE. For sequencing, an Illumina HiSeq 2500 was employed. TCRdb reran the public reads through fastp at Q25 and MiXCR, keeping productive beta chains. All rows with the same CDR3 protein become a single entry with the most common DNA and genes. The sample yields 300,000 to 350,000 distinct CDR3 sequences; around 10% were counted once. Clones ranked in the top ten supply 8% to 9.5% of the sample. The source material was blood, either unsorted or a sorted T cell fraction (not recorded which). These receptors all come from a female donor with ankylosing spondylitis or in good health (not recorded which).

This clonotype was counted ten times or more. The chain links TRBV5-6 to TRBJ1-2; D unresolved. The CDR3 covers 17 residues. V dropped 3 bases and J dropped 2 bases, with 20 bases sitting between them. CDR1 is SGHDT and CDR2 is YYEEEE in the germline V gene. CDR3 protein: CASSSDLRASRNYGYTF. Here the CDR3 DNA reads TGTGCCAGCAGCTCTGACTTGCGGGCTAGTCGCAACTATGGCTACACCTTC.

Details on this clonotype: Just one base apart from a much larger clone, this may be a read error. The chain couples TRBV12-3 or TRBV12-4 to TRBJ2-7; D ambiguous. Between the trimmed V and J ends, which lost 7 bases and 4 bases, there was a span of 17 bases. The CDR3 covers 14 residues. The CDR3 is CASIFGRIPYEQYF. CDR3 coding DNA: TGTGCCAGCATTTTCGGGCGGATTCCTTACGAGCAGTACTTC.

This clonotype was counted many times. The V and J genes are TRBV5-1 and TRBJ2-1; the match to TRBD2 covers 8 bases. Germline V gives CDR1 SGHRS, CDR2 YFSETQ. CDR3 length equals 14 residues. The V and J ends lost 0 bases and 8 bases, in that order; junction bases with no gene match: 4. CDR3 sequence: CASSLGTSLDEQFF. In nucleotides, the CDR3 is TGCGCCAGCAGCTTGGGGACTAGCCTAGATGAGCAGTTCTTC.

This clonotype was observed at least ten times. CDR3 sequence reads: CASSSEVPGNTIYF. The CDR3 nucleotides read TGCGCCAGCAGCTCGGAGGTCCCTGGAAACACCATATATTTT. V usage is TRBV5-1 and J usage is TRBJ1-3; D is ambiguous. Germline assignment: CDR1 SGHRS and CDR2 YFSETQ. The V gene lost 3 bases and the J gene lost 2 bases, with 9 bases spanning the gap. The CDR3 contains 14 residues. The variable domain in full, completed from reference TRBV5-1 and TRBJ1-3, reads KAGVTQTPRYLIKTRGQQVTLSCSPISGHRSVSWYQQTPGQGLQFLFEYFSETQRNKGNFPGRFSGRQFSNSRSEMNVSTLELGDSALYLCASSSEVPGNTIYFGEGSWLTVV.

This clonotype was observed at least ten times. The CDR3 here is CSAIEQGTGRAGGEKLFF. In nucleotides, the CDR3 is TGCAGTGCTATAGAACAAGGGACAGGGCGGGCCGGCGGGGAAAAACTGTTTTTT. The chain uses TRBV20-1 and TRBJ1-4; the match to TRBD1 covers 9 bases. Trimming at V came to 4 bases and at J to 8 bases, leaving 20 bases not matched to a gene. Germline values: CDR1 DFQATT, CDR2 SNEGSKA (reference sequence). The CDR3 runs to 18 residues.

V gene TRBV3-1 combines with J gene TRBJ2-5; the D gene is possibly TRBD2 (5 bases). V was pared by 1 base and J by 10 bases, with 19 bases between. The CDR3 is 15 amino acids. Germline loops: CDR1 LGHDT, CDR2 YNNKEL (reference sequence). CDR3 protein: CASSQGRLATTGQYF. In nucleotides, the CDR3 is TGTGCCAGCAGCCAAGGACGGTTGGCGACTACCGGCCAGTACTTC.

J is TRBJ2-1 and V is TRBV10-3, with 10 bases fitting TRBD1. Germline CDR1 is ENHRY and CDR2 is SYGVKD. V lost 5 bases and J lost 0; bases outside the gene matches: 4. CDR3 length: 16 residues. The DNA of the CDR3 is TGTGCCATCAGTAGGACAGGGGGGGGCTCCTACAATGAGCAGTTCTTC. Translating it yields CAISRTGGGSYNEQFF.

The V call is TRBV27, the J call TRBJ1-2, with 10 bases that match TRBD1. Germline V CDR1 and CDR2: MNHEY, SMNVEV (reference sequence). V shed 2 bases, J shed 4 bases, and the junction held 10 bases outside the gene matches. CDR3 length: 17 amino acids. CDR3 protein: CASSLRGTGALIYGYTF. CDR3 nucleotides: TGTGCCAGCAGTTTACGCGGGACAGGGGCGTTAATCTATGGCTACACCTTC.

CDR3 nucleotides: TGTGCCTGGAGTACTTCAGGGGGCACTGAAGCTTTCTTT. This codes for CAWSTSGGTEAFF. The chain joins TRBV30 to TRBJ1-1; TRBD1 agrees at 7 bases. The ends lost 2 bases at V and 4 bases at J; junction bases unmatched: 4. This CDR3 is 13 amino acids long. Germline V CDR1 and CDR2: GTSNPN, SVGIG (reference sequence).